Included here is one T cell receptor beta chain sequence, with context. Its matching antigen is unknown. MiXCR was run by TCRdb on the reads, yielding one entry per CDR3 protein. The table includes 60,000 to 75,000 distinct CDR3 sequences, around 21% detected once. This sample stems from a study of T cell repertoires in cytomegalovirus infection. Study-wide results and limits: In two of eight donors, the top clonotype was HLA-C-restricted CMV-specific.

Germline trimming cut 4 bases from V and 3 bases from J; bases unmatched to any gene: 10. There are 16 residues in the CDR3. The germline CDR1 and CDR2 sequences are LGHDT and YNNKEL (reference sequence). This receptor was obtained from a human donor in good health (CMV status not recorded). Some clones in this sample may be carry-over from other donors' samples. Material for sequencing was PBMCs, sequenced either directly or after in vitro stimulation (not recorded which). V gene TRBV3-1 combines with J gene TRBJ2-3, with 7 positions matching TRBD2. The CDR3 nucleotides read TGTGCCAGCAGCCTACATTCCACCGGGGGGACAGATACGCAGTATTTT. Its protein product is CASSLHSTGGTDTQYF.